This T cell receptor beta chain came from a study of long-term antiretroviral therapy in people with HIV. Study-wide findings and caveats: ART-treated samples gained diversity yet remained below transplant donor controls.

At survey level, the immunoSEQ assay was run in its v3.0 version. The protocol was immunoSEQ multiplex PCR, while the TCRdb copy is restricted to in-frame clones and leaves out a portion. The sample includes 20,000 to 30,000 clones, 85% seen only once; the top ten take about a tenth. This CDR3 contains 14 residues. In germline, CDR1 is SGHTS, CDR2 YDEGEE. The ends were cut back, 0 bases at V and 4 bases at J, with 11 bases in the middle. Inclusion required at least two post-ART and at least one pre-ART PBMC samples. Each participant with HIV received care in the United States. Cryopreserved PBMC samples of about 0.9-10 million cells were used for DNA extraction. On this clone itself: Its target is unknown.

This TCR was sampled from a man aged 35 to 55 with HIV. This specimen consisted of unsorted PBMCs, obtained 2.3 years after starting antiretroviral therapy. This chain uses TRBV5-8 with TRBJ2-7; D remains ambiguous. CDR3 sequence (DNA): TGTGCCAGCAGCTTGGAGGGTTGGTCTTACGAGCAGTACTTC. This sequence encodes CASSLEGWSYEQYF.